The T cell receptor beta chain described here comes from a study of CD8 T cells in Susac syndrome. The authors carried out high-throughput sequencing of TCR beta. They applied it to CD8+ and CD4+ T cells obtained from blood. Healthy donors, matched for age and sex, constituted the control group. Bulk CD8+ and CD4+ cells came from magnetic negative isolation; CD8+ TEMRA by FACS. This CDR3 spans 14 amino acids. V lost 2 bases and J 4 bases, leaving 12 bases between the germline ends. Germline V gene sequence: CDR1 MNHNY, CDR2 SVGAGI (reference sequence). With random hexamers, roughly 0.45 to 1 ug RNA was reverse transcribed. Amplification of TCR beta CDR3 across 54 Vbeta and 13 Jbeta was performed with immunoSEQ multiplex PCR. TCRdb itself ran the immunoSEQ multiplex PCR reads through MiXCR, one entry per CDR3 protein. This sample has some 190,000 distinct CDR3 sequences, with 85% to 95% found just once.

The sequenced sample was CD4+ T cells from PBMCs. This clonotype was obtained from a human donor in good health. The V gene is TRBV6-6, the J gene TRBJ2-7; D remains unclear. The CDR3 DNA follows: TGTGCCAGCAGTTACGCTGCGACCGAGTACGAGCAGTACGTC. Translating it yields CASSYAATEYEQYV.